Listed below are T cell receptor beta chains from one sample, sequenced in a study of vaccination and CD4 T cells after COVID-19. Using its own MiXCR run on the PCR reads, TCRdb lists one record per CDR3 protein. The sample holds some 40,000 distinct CDR3 sequences, 35% to 40% seen once. The material sequenced was CD4+ T cells from blood, taken about 7 months after SARS-CoV-2 vaccination. The source of these receptors is a human donor who had recovered from COVID-19. CDR3s include the opening cysteine and the closing phenylalanine or tryptophan. Only some rows state a clone size, as once, few, many or a class for expanded clones.

CDR3 length	V gene	clone size	J gene	CDR3 protein
14	TRBV2	NA	TRBJ2-3	CASKGQLYTDTQYF
15	TRBV20-1	once	TRBJ1-1	CSAREPTKGNTEAFF
18	TRBV11-2	NA	TRBJ2-5	CASKKGRSGEGGGKTQYF
15	TRBV11-3	few	TRBJ2-5	CASRATAGLRETQYF
16	TRBV20-1	few	TRBJ2-5	CSARSARTTSKETQYF
15	TRBV21-1	few	TRBJ1-1	CASSNTGTGEVEAFF
15	TRBV24-1	few	TRBJ2-1	CATSDPGQGPNEQFF
16	TRBV6-2/TRBV6-3	NA	TRBJ2-7	CASSYTAGNLGNEQYF
16	TRBV27	medium-sized	TRBJ2-5	CASRSVGTGLEETQYF
17	TRBV20-1	NA	TRBJ1-6	CSATVGALSWNLSPLHF
14	TRBV19	NA	TRBJ2-4	CASSPVRAKNIQYF
15	TRBV6-1	NA	TRBJ1-1	CASRMGAGVNTEAFF
14	TRBV12-3/TRBV12-4	NA	TRBJ1-1	CASRLTEANTEAFF
13	TRBV6-5	few	TRBJ2-3	CASSYSGADTQYF
13	TRBV24-1	few	TRBJ1-1	CATGRQGVGEAFF
15	TRBV7-9	few	TRBJ2-7	CASSPILAGAVEQYF
12	TRBV4-2	NA	TRBJ1-2	CASRGGVYGYTF
11	TRBV20-1	NA	TRBJ1-1	CSAKVNTEAFF
13	TRBV7-2	NA	TRBJ1-5	CASSLALRGLQHF
13	TRBV6-1	NA	TRBJ2-5	CASRQDSRETQYF
15	TRBV28	few	TRBJ2-7	CASSSHGSGAYEQYF
15	TRBV6-2/TRBV6-3	few	TRBJ1-2	CASSYSPGGQYGYTF
15	TRBV20-1	few	TRBJ2-1	CSARELAGDYNEQFF
13	TRBV20-1	few	TRBJ1-1	CSAIFSGDTEAFF
12	TRBV28	few	TRBJ2-3	CASGLRGDTQYF
12	TRBV4-2	NA	TRBJ2-5	CASSGGRETQYF